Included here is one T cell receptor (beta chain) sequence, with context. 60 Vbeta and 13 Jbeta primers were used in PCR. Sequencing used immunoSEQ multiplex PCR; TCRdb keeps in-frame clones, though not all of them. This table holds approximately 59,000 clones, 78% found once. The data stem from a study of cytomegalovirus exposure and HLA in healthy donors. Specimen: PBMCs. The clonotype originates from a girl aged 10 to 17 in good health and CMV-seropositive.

As DNA, the CDR3 is TGTGCCACGCGGCTCGGGGGGATAACTGAAGCTTTCTTT. Amino acids: CATRLGGITEAFF. The chain combines TRBV6-6 with TRBJ1-1; weak D call: TRBD1 (5 bases). The CDR3 loop spans 13 amino acids. V lost 10 bases and J lost 5, with 17 bases in between. Germline V gene sequence: CDR1 MNHNY, CDR2 SVGAGI (reference sequence).